A selection of T cell receptor beta chains follows, all from one sample in a study of cytomegalovirus exposure and HLA in healthy donors. Using immunoSEQ multiplex PCR, the repertoire was profiled, and TCRdb retains in-frame clones only, with some absent. The profile covers roughly 180,000 clones, with more than 70% appearing a single time and 0.26% taken by the ten largest. What was sequenced was PBMCs. All receptors come from a boy between 10 and 17 years old in good health and CMV-seronegative. Both conserved end residues are part of each CDR3. A D gene is named only where the DNA matches it firmly.

j_call: TRBJ2-6; v_call: TRBV5-4; d_call: .; cdr3_aa: CASSLARMSGANVLTF
j_call: TRBJ2-3; v_call: TRBV14; d_call: .; cdr3_aa: CANSQGSRIWTDTQYF
j_call: TRBJ1-5; v_call: TRBV10-3; d_call: TRBD1; cdr3_aa: CAISRTGGGSNQPQHF
j_call: TRBJ2-7; v_call: TRBV30; d_call: .; cdr3_aa: CACKLSGTTYEQYF
j_call: TRBJ1-1; v_call: TRBV6-6; d_call: .; cdr3_aa: CASSYDDTTEAFF
j_call: TRBJ2-1; v_call: TRBV5-1; d_call: .; cdr3_aa: CASSFQDRKKSSYNEQFF
j_call: TRBJ2-2; v_call: TRBV7-2; d_call: TRBD2; cdr3_aa: CASSSIPGGNRPGELFF
j_call: TRBJ2-7; v_call: TRBV27; d_call: TRBD1; cdr3_aa: CASSYRGSYEQYF
j_call: TRBJ2-2; v_call: TRBV27; d_call: TRBD2; cdr3_aa: CASSLPGGANTGELFF
j_call: TRBJ2-3; v_call: TRBV30; d_call: .; cdr3_aa: CAWTSSTDTQYF
j_call: TRBJ2-1; v_call: TRBV2; d_call: .; cdr3_aa: CASSEDSSPYNEQFF
j_call: TRBJ2-3; v_call: TRBV11-2; d_call: TRBD1; cdr3_aa: CASSLGGTGFTADTQYF
j_call: TRBJ2-7; v_call: TRBV4-3; d_call: .; cdr3_aa: CASSQGGGLTYEQYF